This entry concerns a single T cell receptor beta chain. The data belong to a study of blood T cell repertoires in COVID-19. On the study more broadly: Sites in the United States, Italy and Spain provided acute and convalescent COVID-19 samples. The analysed material was cDNA or gDNA that came from T cells, B-cell-depleted T cells, or PBMCs.

Source study methods: Counts of nucleated cells, estimated from reference gene primer amplification, were obtained. Clones were sequenced by immunoSEQ multiplex PCR, and TCRdb holds only the in-frame ones, with some missing. V and J calls and clone size are those listed in that table; D and trimming were worked out from the DNA. The sample lists some 98,000 clones, 80% seen once, with under 20% in the top ten. With V trimmed by 4 bases and J by 8 bases, 10 bases remained unmatched. This CDR3 has 15 amino acids. The V gene's germline CDR1 is SGHRS and CDR2 YFSETQ. The specimen was peripheral blood. This clonotype was sampled from a human donor in a cohort sampled during active COVID-19. The gene calls are TRBV5-1 and TRBJ2-7, with 12 bases aligning to TRBD2. As DNA, the CDR3 is TGCGCCAGCAGCCTCACTAGCGGGGGGACCTCTAAGCAGTACTTC. As protein: CASSLTSGGTSKQYF. The entire variable domain, with the rest obtained from reference TRBV5-1 and TRBJ2-7, is as follows: KAGVTQTPRYLIKTRGQQVTLSCSPISGHRSVSWYQQTPGQGLQFLFEYFSETQRNKGNFPGRFSGRQFSNSRSEMNVSTLELGDSALYLCASSLTSGGTSKQYFGPGTRLTVT.